This is a list of T cell receptor beta chains from one sample in a study of shared clonotypes between healthy human individuals. TCRdb's table, derived via immunoSEQ multiplex PCR, lists solely in-frame clones and lacks some. The top ten clones hold around 2% of a sample with hundreds of thousands of clones, about 80% of them seen once. The sequencing sample was made of memory CD4+ T cells sorted from blood. These receptors came from a woman aged 25-40 years in good health. CDR3s include the opening cysteine and the closing phenylalanine or tryptophan. The order of the fields is clone size, D gene, V gene, J gene, CDR3 DNA, CDR3 protein. D genes are given only for firm matches. Some rows mark clone size as missing; the rest say once, few, many or name a class of expanded clone.

abundance: NA; d_gene: TRBD1; v_gene: TRBV19; j_gene: TRBJ1-1; CDR3nt: TGTGCCAGCGGAAAACCAGGGGGCACTGAAGCTTTCTTT; CDR3aa: CASGKPGGTEAFF
abundance: NA; d_gene: TRBD1; v_gene: TRBV19; j_gene: TRBJ2-1; CDR3nt: TGTGCCACCCGGGACAGGGAATCTGATGAGCAGTTCTTC; CDR3aa: CATRDRESDEQFF
abundance: NA; d_gene: TRBD1; v_gene: TRBV5-1; j_gene: TRBJ2-2; CDR3nt: TGCGCCAGCAGCTTCAATACCGGGACAGGAGGCGGGGAGCTGTTTTTT; CDR3aa: CASSFNTGTGGGELFF
abundance: NA; d_gene: TRBD1; v_gene: TRBV5-4; j_gene: TRBJ2-3; CDR3nt: TGTGCCAGCAGCTTGGCGGGACAGGGCACAGATACGCAGTATTTT; CDR3aa: CASSLAGQGTDTQYF
abundance: NA; d_gene: TRBD2; v_gene: TRBV7-9; j_gene: TRBJ2-2; CDR3nt: TGTGCCAGCAGCCCTACTAGCGGGAGGGCCGGGCGAACCGGGGAGCTGTTTTTT; CDR3aa: CASSPTSGRAGRTGELFF
abundance: NA; d_gene: NA; v_gene: TRBV5-1; j_gene: TRBJ2-1; CDR3nt: TGCGCCAGCAGCAAAGACAGGCCCTCCTACAATGAGCAGTTCTTC; CDR3aa: CASSKDRPSYNEQFF
abundance: NA; d_gene: TRBD2; v_gene: TRBV5-6; j_gene: TRBJ2-1; CDR3nt: TGTGCCAGCAGCTTGACTAGCGGGAGTCCCTACAATGAGCAGTTCTTC; CDR3aa: CASSLTSGSPYNEQFF
abundance: NA; d_gene: NA; v_gene: TRBV28; j_gene: TRBJ1-1; CDR3nt: TGTGCCAGCAGTAAGGGGACAACTTTAATGAACACTGAAGCTTTCTTT; CDR3aa: CASSKGTTLMNTEAFF
abundance: many; d_gene: NA; v_gene: TRBV5-1; j_gene: TRBJ2-2; CDR3nt: TGCGCCAGCAGCTTGTACTCAGGGGCGAGCGGGGAGCTGTTTTTT; CDR3aa: CASSLYSGASGELFF
abundance: NA; d_gene: NA; v_gene: TRBV28; j_gene: TRBJ1-5; CDR3nt: TGTGCCAGCAGCCCGGAAGCCCCAGGGCCCCAGCATTTT; CDR3aa: CASSPEAPGPQHF
abundance: NA; d_gene: NA; v_gene: TRBV27; j_gene: TRBJ2-1; CDR3nt: TGTGCCAGCAGTTTAGGGCAGGGACCCTACAATGAGCAGTTCTTC; CDR3aa: CASSLGQGPYNEQFF
abundance: few; d_gene: NA; v_gene: TRBV5-6; j_gene: TRBJ2-7; CDR3nt: TGTGCCAGCAGCTGGATAGGGAAATCCTACGAGCAGTACTTC; CDR3aa: CASSWIGKSYEQYF
abundance: NA; d_gene: NA; v_gene: TRBV30; j_gene: TRBJ1-4; CDR3nt: TGTGCCTGGAGTGGGCAGTCTAATGAAAAACTGTTTTTT; CDR3aa: CAWSGQSNEKLFF
abundance: NA; d_gene: NA; v_gene: TRBV27; j_gene: TRBJ1-2; CDR3nt: TGTGCCAGCAGTTTTTCGGGCGGAGGGTTAGCTAACTATGGCTACACCTTC; CDR3aa: CASSFSGGGLANYGYTF
abundance: NA; d_gene: TRBD1; v_gene: TRBV2; j_gene: TRBJ2-3; CDR3nt: TGTGCCAGCAGAGCCGACAGGGGTGGCTCTTATAGCACAGATACGCAGTATTTT; CDR3aa: CASRADRGGSYSTDTQYF
abundance: NA; d_gene: NA; v_gene: TRBV5-1; j_gene: TRBJ1-3; CDR3nt: TGCGCCAGCAGTGGGGGGACCTCTGGAAACACCATATATTTT; CDR3aa: CASSGGTSGNTIYF
abundance: NA; d_gene: TRBD2; v_gene: TRBV5-1; j_gene: TRBJ2-3; CDR3nt: TGCGCCAGCAGCTTGGGCCTGGGAGCGGGAGGCACAGATACGCAGTATTTT; CDR3aa: CASSLGLGAGGTDTQYF
abundance: few; d_gene: NA; v_gene: TRBV7-3; j_gene: TRBJ2-1; CDR3nt: TGTGCCAGCAGCTCACAGGACTTCAATGAGCAGTTCTTC; CDR3aa: CASSSQDFNEQFF
abundance: NA; d_gene: NA; v_gene: TRBV5-1; j_gene: TRBJ1-2; CDR3nt: TGCGCCAGCAGCTTGGACAGGGACTATGGCTACACCTTC; CDR3aa: CASSLDRDYGYTF
abundance: NA; d_gene: TRBD1; v_gene: TRBV14; j_gene: TRBJ2-1; CDR3nt: TGTGCCAGCAGCCTACGACAGGGGGTGAATGAGCAGTTCTTC; CDR3aa: CASSLRQGVNEQFF
abundance: NA; d_gene: NA; v_gene: TRBV5-1; j_gene: TRBJ1-1; CDR3nt: TGCGCCAGCAGCTCCTGGACGGTGAACACTGAAGCTTTCTTT; CDR3aa: CASSSWTVNTEAFF
abundance: NA; d_gene: NA; v_gene: TRBV7-2; j_gene: TRBJ2-7; CDR3nt: TGTGCCAGCAGCTTAGCTCCCGGAGGACGTACCTACGAGCAGTACTTC; CDR3aa: CASSLAPGGRTYEQYF
abundance: few; d_gene: NA; v_gene: TRBV5-1; j_gene: TRBJ1-1; CDR3nt: TGCGCCAGCAGCTTGGCCGGGCAGTTGGGTACTGAAGCTTTCTTT; CDR3aa: CASSLAGQLGTEAFF
abundance: NA; d_gene: NA; v_gene: TRBV27; j_gene: TRBJ1-2; CDR3nt: TGTGCCAGCAGGCAACAGGCTACGTATGGCTACACCTTC; CDR3aa: CASRQQATYGYTF